The 22 T cell receptor beta chains below were found in one sample sequenced in a study of blood T cell repertoires in COVID-19. Clones were sequenced by immunoSEQ multiplex PCR, and TCRdb holds only the in-frame ones, with some missing. Here the sample spans approximately 36,000 clones, 74% being singletons. Sequenced: peripheral blood. The receptors here all came from a man aged 70 or older with COVID-19, enrolled during active disease.

This clone was counted only a few times. The chain employs TRBV6-2 or TRBV6-3 and TRBJ1-5, with D perhaps TRBD1 (5 bases). V shed 0 bases and J shed 7 bases, with 13 bases lying between them. CDR3 size: 15 residues. The V gene's germline CDR1 is MNHEY and CDR2 SVGEGT. The CDR3 here is CASSYSPGVLQPQHF. CDR3 DNA: TGTGCCAGCAGTTACTCGCCGGGGGTACTACAGCCCCAGCATTTT.

V is TRBV13 and J is TRBJ1-2; a weak D match, TRBD1 (5 bases). Trimming cost V 5 bases and J 5 bases, with 24 bases left between them. Germline V gene data show CDR1 as PRHDT and CDR2 as FYEKMQ (reference sequence). The CDR3 runs 17 residues. CDR3 DNA: TGTGCCAGCAGCCGCTCCTACCTCGACAGTGATACGTATGGCTACACCTTC. Its translation: CASSRSYLDSDTYGYTF.

The J gene is TRBJ1-6, the V gene TRBV14, with 8 nucleotides matching TRBD1. The junction had 4 bases not matched to a gene; V was cut back by 5 bases and J by 10 bases. Germline V lookup: CDR1 SGHDN, CDR2 FVKESK. This CDR3 comprises 13 residues. CDR3 in amino acids: CASSETGVSPLHF. The CDR3 nucleotides are TGTGCCAGCAGCGAGACAGGGGTGTCACCCCTCCACTTT.

There are a few counts of this clone. The chain recombines TRBV27 with TRBJ1-2; 8 nucleotides align to TRBD1. This CDR3 region has 12 residues. Germline V gene data show CDR1 as MNHEY and CDR2 as SMNVEV (reference sequence). The V gene end was trimmed by 5 bases and the J gene end by 7 bases; junction bases not matched to a gene: 3. The CDR3 protein is CASSKTGVGYTF. The CDR3 DNA follows: TGTGCCAGCAGTAAGACAGGGGTTGGCTACACCTTC.

The V gene is TRBV4-1, the J gene TRBJ2-3, with 7 positions matching TRBD2. Per germline, CDR1 MGHRA and CDR2 YSYEKL. V shed 1 base and J 2 bases; nucleotides not matched to a gene: 15. The CDR3 runs to 19 residues. The CDR3 coding sequence is TGCGCCAGCAGCCAAGCCGCCGGGGGTGCTAGCGGCCTCACAGATACGCAGTATTTT. Its protein is CASSQAAGGASGLTDTQYF.

The chain joins TRBV11-2 to TRBJ1-6, with 8 bases fitting TRBD1. CDR3 length: 18 amino acids. Trimming at V came to 2 bases and at J to 0 bases, leaving 6 bases not matched to a gene. Germline V CDR1 and CDR2: SGHAT, FQNNGV. The CDR3 protein is CASSLLSRGLSYNSPLHF. The CDR3 DNA sequence: TGTGCCAGCAGCTTACTATCCAGGGGGCTCTCCTATAATTCACCCCTCCACTTT. Based on the CDR3 plus reference TRBV11-2 and TRBJ1-6, the full variable domain is EAGVAQSPRYKIIEKRQSVAFWCNPISGHATLYWYQQILGQGPKLLIQFQNNGVVDDSQLPKDRFSAERLKGVDSTLKIQPAKLEDSAVYLCASSLLSRGLSYNSPLHFGNGTRLTVT.

The V call is TRBV4-2, the J call TRBJ1-2, with TRBD1 matching over 7 bases. The CDR3 is 15 amino acids. CDR1 and CDR2 from the germline V gene are LGHNA and YNFKEQ. Germline trimming cut 0 bases from V and 6 bases from J; bases unmatched to any gene: 7. DNA for the CDR3: TGTGCCAGCAGCCAAGAAGGGGCAGGGGGAGATGGCTACACCTTC. Translating gives CASSQEGAGGDGYTF.

This chain joins TRBV5-1 and TRBJ2-7; 9 bases are a match to TRBD1. Germline V gene sequence: CDR1 SGHRS, CDR2 YFSETQ. V shed 2 bases, J shed 4 bases, and the junction held 10 bases outside the gene matches. This CDR3 spans 16 amino acids. CDR3 coding DNA: TGCGCCAGCAGCTTCGCCCGAGGGACAGGGCAATACGAGCAGTACTTC. This translates into CASSFARGTGQYEQYF.

The chain uses TRBV6-1 and TRBJ1-1; TRBD1 aligns across 8 bases. The length of the CDR3 is 16 residues. CDR1 and CDR2 (germline): MNHNS, SASEGT. V lost 0 bases, J lost 1 base, and 4 bases stayed unmatched. The CDR3 sequence: CASSEAATGGNTEAFF. Written as DNA, the CDR3 is TGTGCCAGCAGTGAAGCGGCCACAGGGGGGAACACTGAAGCTTTCTTT.

V is TRBV4-2 and J is TRBJ1-5; no definite D call. The CDR3 is 13 residues long. CDR1 and CDR2 (germline): LGHNA, YNFKEQ. V lost 2 bases and J 7 bases, leaving 9 bases between the germline ends. In nucleotides, the CDR3 is TGTGCCAGCAGCCAATTTTTGGAGCAGCCCCAGCATTTT. Translation gives CASSQFLEQPQHF.

The chain has TRBV7-6 and TRBJ2-3; 8 bases match TRBD2. The V gene end was trimmed by 2 bases and the J gene end by 6 bases; junction bases not matched to a gene: 10. The CDR3 is 16 residues long. The germline gives CDR1 SGHVS, CDR2 FNYEAQ. CDR3 region: CASSLLSGSGADTQYF. The CDR3, as DNA: TGTGCCAGCAGCTTATTAAGCGGGAGCGGGGCGGATACGCAGTATTTT.

The CDR3 here is CASSPYRQGGIYGYTF. Written as DNA, the CDR3 is TGTGCCAGCAGCCCCTACAGACAGGGCGGCATCTATGGCTACACCTTC. This chain links TRBV3-1 (or the pseudogene TRBV3-2) with TRBJ1-2, with 7 bases aligning to TRBD1. Germline CDR1 is LGHDT and CDR2 is YNNKEL (reference sequence). This CDR3 comprises 16 residues. Trimming at V came to 4 bases and at J to 4 bases, leaving 12 bases not matched to a gene.

This clone is medium-sized. The CDR3 loop is CASSPMGDASYNEQFF. CDR3 nucleotide sequence: TGTGCCAGCTCACCCATGGGCGACGCCTCCTACAATGAGCAGTTCTTC. This chain joins TRBV18 and TRBJ2-1; D ambiguous. CDR1 is KGHSH and CDR2 is LQKENI in the germline V gene. V lost 3 bases and J 0 bases, leaving 12 bases between the germline ends. The CDR3 extends over 16 amino acids.

This clone appeared a single time. The V gene is TRBV5-1, the J gene TRBJ2-7; the D gene is possibly TRBD2 (6 bases). This CDR3 region has 12 residues. V was cut by 1 base and J by 6 bases, with 8 bases left in between. The V gene's germline CDR1 is SGHRS and CDR2 YFSETQ. The CDR3 loop is CASSLYGGEQYF. The DNA for the CDR3 is TGCGCCAGCAGCTTGTACGGGGGCGAGCAGTACTTC. Full variable domain (remainder filled in from reference TRBV5-1 and TRBJ2-7): KAGVTQTPRYLIKTRGQQVTLSCSPISGHRSVSWYQQTPGQGLQFLFEYFSETQRNKGNFPGRFSGRQFSNSRSEMNVSTLELGDSALYLCASSLYGGEQYFGPGTRLTVT.

V usage is TRBV5-5 and J usage is TRBJ2-7; TRBD2 is a possible D gene (5 bases). V was cut by 5 bases and J by 11 bases, with 14 bases left in between. The CDR3 runs to 11 residues. CDR1 SGHKS and CDR2 YYEKEE come from the germline V gene (reference sequence). In DNA, the CDR3 is TGTGCCAGCAGTCTGGAGGCCGGGGAGTACTTC. Amino acids: CASSLEAGEYF. The entire variable domain, with the rest obtained from reference TRBV5-5 and TRBJ2-7, is as follows: DAGVTQSPTHLIKTRGQQVTLRCSPISGHKSVSWYQQVLGQGPQFIFQYYEKEERGRGNFPDRFSARQFPNYSSELNVNALLLGDSALYLCASSLEAGEYFGPGTRLTVT.

The chain recombines TRBV2 with TRBJ2-7; D possibly matches TRBD1 or TRBD2 (10 bases each). Germline V gene lookup returns CDR1 SNHLY and CDR2 FYNNEI. The CDR3 totals 17 residues. Trimming took 6 bases from V and 4 from J, leaving 25 bases between them. The CDR3 loop reads CASRGTGAGLAAYEQYF. CDR3 bases: TGTGCCAGCAGGGGGACAGGGGCCGGACTAGCGGCTTACGAGCAGTACTTC.

The chain combines TRBV3-1 (or the pseudogene TRBV3-2) with TRBJ1-5, with D possibly TRBD1 on 6 matching bases. CDR3 length equals 14 residues. Germline assignment: CDR1 LGHDT and CDR2 YNNKEL (reference sequence). Deletions cut 4 bases from V and 11 bases from J, with 18 bases between. The CDR3 DNA sequence: TGTGCCAGCAGCCCCACCAGGGGCCCGTGGACCCAGCATTTT. The encoded protein is CASSPTRGPWTQHF.

This clone has a count of ten or more. The chain employs TRBV6-6 and TRBJ1-6; tentatively, D is TRBD1 (5 bases). Deletions cut 0 bases from V and 10 bases from J, with 10 bases between. In germline, CDR1 is MNHNY, CDR2 SVGAGI (reference sequence). This CDR3 is 14 amino acids long. CDR3 loop: CASSYSEGNSPLHF. DNA for the CDR3: TGTGCCAGCAGTTACTCGGAGGGGAACTCACCCCTCCACTTT.

This clone has only a few counts. The genes are TRBV7-9 and TRBJ2-7, with TRBD2 identical over 11 bases. After removal of 4 bases from V and 3 bases from J, the junction contained 2 bases not matched to a gene. CDR1 is SEHNR and CDR2 is FQNEAQ in the germline V gene (reference sequence). This CDR3 has 14 amino acids. CDR3 DNA: TGTGCCAGCAGCTCTAGCGGGAGGCACTACGAGCAGTACTTC. It is translated as CASSSSGRHYEQYF. Complete variable domain (other parts from reference TRBV7-9 and TRBJ2-7): DTGVSQNPRHKITKRGQNVTFRCDPISEHNRLYWYRQTLGQGPEFLTYFQNEAQLEKSRLLSDRFSAERPKGSFSTLEIQRTEQGDSAMYLCASSSSGRHYEQYFGPGTRLTVT.

The J gene is TRBJ2-7, the V gene TRBV4-2; no definite D call. Germline-derived CDR1 and CDR2 are LGHNA and YNFKEQ. V was clipped by 0 bases and J by 2 bases, with 5 bases between them. This CDR3 is 13 amino acids long. The CDR3 sequence is CASSQDRTYEQYF. CDR3 nucleotide sequence: TGTGCCAGCAGCCAAGATCGTACCTACGAGCAGTACTTC.

CDR3 sequence: CASSLGTTYEQYF. CDR3 nucleotides: TGTGCCAGCAGTCTCGGGACTACTTACGAGCAGTACTTC. This sequence joins TRBV27 and TRBJ2-7; 7 nucleotides line up with TRBD2. J lost 4 bases, V lost 5 bases, and 5 bases had no gene match. Germline lookup yields CDR1 MNHEY and CDR2 SMNVEV (reference sequence). The CDR3 totals 13 residues.

This clone has only one observation. This chain joins TRBV29-1 and TRBJ2-3; 10 bases are a match to TRBD2. The germline V gene has CDR1 SQVTM and CDR2 ANQGSEA. The CDR3 consists of 14 residues. V lost 5 bases to trimming and J lost 2 bases; unmatched junction nucleotides: 4. This CDR3 reads CSVLAGGYTDTQYF. CDR3 nucleotides: TGCAGCGTTTTAGCGGGGGGCTACACAGATACGCAGTATTTT.